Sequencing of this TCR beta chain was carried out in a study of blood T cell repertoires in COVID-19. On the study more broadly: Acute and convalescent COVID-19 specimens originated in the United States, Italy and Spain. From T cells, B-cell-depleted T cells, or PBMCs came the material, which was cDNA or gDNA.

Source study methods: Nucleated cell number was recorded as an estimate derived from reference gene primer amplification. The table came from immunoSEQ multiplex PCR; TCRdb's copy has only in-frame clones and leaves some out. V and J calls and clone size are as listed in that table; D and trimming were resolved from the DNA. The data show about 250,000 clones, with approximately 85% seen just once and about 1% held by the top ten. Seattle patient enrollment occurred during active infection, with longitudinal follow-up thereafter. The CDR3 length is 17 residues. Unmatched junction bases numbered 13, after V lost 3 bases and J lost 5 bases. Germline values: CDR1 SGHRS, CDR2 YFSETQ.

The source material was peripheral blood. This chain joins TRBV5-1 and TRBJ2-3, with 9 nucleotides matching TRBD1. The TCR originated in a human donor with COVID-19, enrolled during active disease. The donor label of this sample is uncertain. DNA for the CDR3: TGCGCCAGCAGCTCCACCGGGACAGGGAGAAGTGGAGATACGCAGTATTTT. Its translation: CASSSTGTGRSGDTQYF. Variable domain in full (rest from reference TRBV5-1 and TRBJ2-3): KAGVTQTPRYLIKTRGQQVTLSCSPISGHRSVSWYQQTPGQGLQFLFEYFSETQRNKGNFPGRFSGRQFSNSRSEMNVSTLELGDSALYLCASSSTGTGRSGDTQYFGPGTRLTVL.